Sequencing of this T cell receptor (beta chain) was carried out in a study of blood T cell repertoires in COVID-19. About the research overall: Acute and convalescent COVID-19 samples came from the United States, Italy and Spain. PBMCs, B-cell-depleted T cells, or T cells provided the cDNA or gDNA that made up the material.

The CDR3 loop spans 16 amino acids. CDR1 is SGHNT and CDR2 is YYREEE in the germline V gene (reference sequence). Losses at the gene ends were 3 bases for V and 0 bases for J; bases not matched to a gene: 5. Study processing details: Nucleated cell number was recorded as an estimate derived from reference gene primer amplification. The method was immunoSEQ multiplex PCR; TCRdb's version includes in-frame clones alone and lacks a portion of them. The V and J calls and clone size were taken over from that table, and D and trimming were inferred from the DNA. The table lists roughly 200,000 clones, 84% of them singletons.

The genes are TRBV5-4 and TRBJ2-2; 7 nucleotides agree with TRBD1. The sequenced sample was peripheral blood. This clonotype originated in an elderly woman with active or convalescent COVID-19. CDR3 nucleotide sequence: TGTGCCAGCAGCTACGGCAGGGGGTCGAACACCGGGGAGCTGTTTTTT. Amino acid sequence: CASSYGRGSNTGELFF.